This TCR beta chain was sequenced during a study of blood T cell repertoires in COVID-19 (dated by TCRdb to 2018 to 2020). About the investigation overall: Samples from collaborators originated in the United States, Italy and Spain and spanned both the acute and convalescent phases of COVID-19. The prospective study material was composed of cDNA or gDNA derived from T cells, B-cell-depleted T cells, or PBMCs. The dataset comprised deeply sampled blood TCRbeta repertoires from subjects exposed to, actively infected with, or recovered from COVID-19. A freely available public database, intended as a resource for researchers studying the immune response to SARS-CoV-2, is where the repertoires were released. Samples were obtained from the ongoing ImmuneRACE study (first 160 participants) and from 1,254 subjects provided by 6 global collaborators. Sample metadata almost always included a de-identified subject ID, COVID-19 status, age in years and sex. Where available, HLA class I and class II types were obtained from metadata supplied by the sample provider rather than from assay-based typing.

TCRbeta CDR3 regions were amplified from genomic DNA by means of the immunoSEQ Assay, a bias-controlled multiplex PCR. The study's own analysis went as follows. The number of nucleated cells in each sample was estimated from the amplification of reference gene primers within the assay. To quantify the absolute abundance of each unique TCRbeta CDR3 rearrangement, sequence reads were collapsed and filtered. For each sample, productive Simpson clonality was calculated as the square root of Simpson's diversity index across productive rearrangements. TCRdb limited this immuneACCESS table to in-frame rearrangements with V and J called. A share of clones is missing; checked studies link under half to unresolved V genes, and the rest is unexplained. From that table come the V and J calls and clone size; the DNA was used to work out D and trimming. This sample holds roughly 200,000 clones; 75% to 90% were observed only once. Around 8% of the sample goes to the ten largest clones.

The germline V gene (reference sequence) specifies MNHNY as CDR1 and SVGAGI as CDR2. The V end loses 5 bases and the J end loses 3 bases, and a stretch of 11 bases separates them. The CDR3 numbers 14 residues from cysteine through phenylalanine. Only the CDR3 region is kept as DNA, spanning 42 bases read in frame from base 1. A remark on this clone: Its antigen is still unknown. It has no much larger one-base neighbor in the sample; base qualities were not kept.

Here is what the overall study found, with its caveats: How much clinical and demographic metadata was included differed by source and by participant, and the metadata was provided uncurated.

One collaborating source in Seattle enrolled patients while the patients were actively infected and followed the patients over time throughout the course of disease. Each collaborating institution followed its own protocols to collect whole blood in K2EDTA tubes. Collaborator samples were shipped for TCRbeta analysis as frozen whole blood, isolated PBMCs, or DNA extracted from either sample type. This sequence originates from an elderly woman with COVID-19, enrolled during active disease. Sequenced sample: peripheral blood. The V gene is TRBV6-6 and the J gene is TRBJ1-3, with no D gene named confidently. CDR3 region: CASSRLMSGNTIYF. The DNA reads TGTGCCAGCAGTAGACTCATGAGTGGAAACACCATATATTTT.